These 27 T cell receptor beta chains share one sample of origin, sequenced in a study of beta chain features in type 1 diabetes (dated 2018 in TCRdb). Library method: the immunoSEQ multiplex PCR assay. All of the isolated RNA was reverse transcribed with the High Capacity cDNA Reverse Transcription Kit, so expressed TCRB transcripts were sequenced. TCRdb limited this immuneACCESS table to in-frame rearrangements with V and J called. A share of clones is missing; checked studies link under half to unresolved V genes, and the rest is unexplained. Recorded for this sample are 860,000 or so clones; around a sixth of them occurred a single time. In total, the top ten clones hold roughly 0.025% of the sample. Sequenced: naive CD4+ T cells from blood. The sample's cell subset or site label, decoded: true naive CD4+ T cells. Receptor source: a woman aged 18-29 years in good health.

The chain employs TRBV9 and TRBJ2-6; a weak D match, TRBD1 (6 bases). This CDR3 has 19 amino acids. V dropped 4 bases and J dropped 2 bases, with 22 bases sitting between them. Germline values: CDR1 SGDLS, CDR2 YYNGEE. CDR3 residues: CASSLGDKGRIPGANVLTF. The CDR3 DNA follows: TGTGCCAGCAGCTTAGGGGACAAGGGGCGAATACCTGGGGCCAACGTCCTGACTTTC.

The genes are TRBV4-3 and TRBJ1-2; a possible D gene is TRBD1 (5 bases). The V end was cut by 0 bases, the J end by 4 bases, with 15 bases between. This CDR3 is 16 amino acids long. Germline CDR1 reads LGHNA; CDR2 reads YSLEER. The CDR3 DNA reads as TGCGCCAGCAGCCAAGAGTGGCAGGGAGTTATCTATGGCTACACCTTC. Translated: CASSQEWQGVIYGYTF.

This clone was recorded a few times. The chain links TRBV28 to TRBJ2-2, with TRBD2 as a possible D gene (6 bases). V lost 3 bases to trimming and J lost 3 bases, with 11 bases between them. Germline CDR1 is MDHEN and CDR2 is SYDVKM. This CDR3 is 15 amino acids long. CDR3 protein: CASSFPGVDTGELFF. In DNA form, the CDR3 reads TGTGCCAGCAGTTTCCCGGGAGTGGACACCGGGGAGCTGTTTTTT.

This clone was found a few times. Here the CDR3 reads CASSLDRVDDNEQFF. Written as DNA, the CDR3 is TGTGCCAGCTCACTCGACAGGGTCGATGACAATGAGCAGTTCTTC. The J gene is TRBJ2-1, the V gene TRBV18; TRBD1 matches at 7 bases. With V trimmed by 4 bases and J by 5 bases, 8 bases remained unmatched. This CDR3 is built from 15 residues. Germline V lookup: CDR1 KGHSH, CDR2 LQKENI.

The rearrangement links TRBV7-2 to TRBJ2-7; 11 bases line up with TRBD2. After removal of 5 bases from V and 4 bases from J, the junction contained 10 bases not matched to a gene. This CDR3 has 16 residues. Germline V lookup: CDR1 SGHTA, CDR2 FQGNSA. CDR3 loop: CASSGVGLAGGYEQYF. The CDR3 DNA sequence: TGTGCCAGCAGCGGAGTAGGTCTAGCGGGAGGATACGAGCAGTACTTC.

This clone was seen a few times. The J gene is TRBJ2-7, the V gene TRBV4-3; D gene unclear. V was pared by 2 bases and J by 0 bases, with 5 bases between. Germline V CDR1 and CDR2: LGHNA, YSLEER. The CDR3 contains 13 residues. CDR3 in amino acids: CASSQQISYEQYF. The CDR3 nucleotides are TGCGCCAGCAGCCAACAAATCTCCTACGAGCAGTACTTC.

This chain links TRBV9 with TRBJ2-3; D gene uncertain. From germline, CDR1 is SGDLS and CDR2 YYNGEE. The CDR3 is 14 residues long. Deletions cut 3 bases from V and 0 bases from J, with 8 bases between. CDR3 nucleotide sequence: TGTGCCAGCAGCGGACGACTTAGCACAGATACGCAGTATTTT. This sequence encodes CASSGRLSTDTQYF.

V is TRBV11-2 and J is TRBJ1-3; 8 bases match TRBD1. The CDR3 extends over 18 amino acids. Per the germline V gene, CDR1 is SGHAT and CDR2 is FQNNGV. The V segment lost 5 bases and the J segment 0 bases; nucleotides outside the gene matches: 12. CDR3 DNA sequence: TGTGCCAGCAGCCCTAGGGCCGGGACAGGAAGCTCTGGAAACACCATATATTTT. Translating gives CASSPRAGTGSSGNTIYF. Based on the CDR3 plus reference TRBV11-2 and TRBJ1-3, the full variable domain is EAGVAQSPRYKIIEKRQSVAFWCNPISGHATLYWYQQILGQGPKLLIQFQNNGVVDDSQLPKDRFSAERLKGVDSTLKIQPAKLEDSAVYLCASSPRAGTGSSGNTIYFGEGSWLTVV.

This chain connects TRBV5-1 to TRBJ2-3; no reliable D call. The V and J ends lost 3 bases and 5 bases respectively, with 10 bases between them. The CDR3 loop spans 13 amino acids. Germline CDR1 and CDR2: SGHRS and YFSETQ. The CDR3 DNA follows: TGCGCCAGCAGCTCGAATCGTGGAGATACGCAGTATTTT. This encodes CASSSNRGDTQYF.

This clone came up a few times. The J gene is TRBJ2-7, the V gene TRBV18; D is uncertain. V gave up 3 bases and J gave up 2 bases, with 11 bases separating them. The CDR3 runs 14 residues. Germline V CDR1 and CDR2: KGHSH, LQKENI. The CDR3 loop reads CASSPGSGTYEQYF. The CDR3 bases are TGTGCCAGCTCACCCGGGTCAGGAACCTACGAGCAGTACTTC.

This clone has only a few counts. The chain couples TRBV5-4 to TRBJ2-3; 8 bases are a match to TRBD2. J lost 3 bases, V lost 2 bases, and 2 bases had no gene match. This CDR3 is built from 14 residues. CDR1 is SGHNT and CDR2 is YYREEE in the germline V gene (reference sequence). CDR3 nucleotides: TGTGCCAGCAGCTTCACTAGCGGAACAGATACGCAGTATTTT. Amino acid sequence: CASSFTSGTDTQYF. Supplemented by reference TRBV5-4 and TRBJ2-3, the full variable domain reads ETGVTQSPTHLIKTRGQQVTLRCSSQSGHNTVSWYQQALGQGPQFIFQYYREEENGRGNFPPRFSGLQFPNYSSELNVNALELDDSALYLCASSFTSGTDTQYFGPGTRLTVL.

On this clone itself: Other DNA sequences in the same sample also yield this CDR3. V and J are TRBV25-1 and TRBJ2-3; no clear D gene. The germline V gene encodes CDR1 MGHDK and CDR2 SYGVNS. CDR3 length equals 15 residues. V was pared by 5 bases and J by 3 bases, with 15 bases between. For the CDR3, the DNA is TGTGCCAGCAGTTTGGCAGGCGCGTCGACAGATACGCAGTATTTT. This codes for CASSLAGASTDTQYF. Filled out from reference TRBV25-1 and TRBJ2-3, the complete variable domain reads EADIYQTPRYLVIGTGKKITLECSQTMGHDKMYWYQQDPGMELHLIHYSYGVNSTEKGDLSSESTVSRIRTEHFPLTLESARPSHTSQYLCASSLAGASTDTQYFGPGTRLTVL.

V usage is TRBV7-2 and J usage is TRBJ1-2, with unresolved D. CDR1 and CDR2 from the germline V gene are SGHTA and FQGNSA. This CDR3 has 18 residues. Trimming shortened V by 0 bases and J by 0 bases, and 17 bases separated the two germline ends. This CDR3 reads CASSLARARTGANYGYTF. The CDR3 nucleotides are TGTGCCAGCAGCTTAGCGAGAGCCCGGACGGGAGCTAACTATGGCTACACCTTC.

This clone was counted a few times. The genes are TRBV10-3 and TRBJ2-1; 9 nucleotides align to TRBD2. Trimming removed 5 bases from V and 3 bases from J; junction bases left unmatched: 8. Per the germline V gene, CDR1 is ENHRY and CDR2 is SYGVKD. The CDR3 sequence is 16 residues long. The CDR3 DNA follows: TGTGCCATCAGTAAATTAGCGGGAGCGAACTACAATGAGCAGTTCTTC. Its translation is CAISKLAGANYNEQFF.

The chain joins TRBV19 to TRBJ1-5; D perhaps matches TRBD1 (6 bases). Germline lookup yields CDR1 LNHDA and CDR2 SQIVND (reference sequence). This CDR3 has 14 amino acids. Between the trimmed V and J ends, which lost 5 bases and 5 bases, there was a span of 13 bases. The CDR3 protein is CASSLGTSYQPQHF. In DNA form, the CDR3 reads TGTGCCAGTAGTCTAGGGACATCTTATCAGCCCCAGCATTTT.

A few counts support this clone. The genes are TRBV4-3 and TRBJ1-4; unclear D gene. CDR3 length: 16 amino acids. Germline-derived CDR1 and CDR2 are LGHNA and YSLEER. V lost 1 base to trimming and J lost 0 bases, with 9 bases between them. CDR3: CASSQGRTATNEKLFF. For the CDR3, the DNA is TGCGCCAGCAGCCAAGGACGGACCGCAACTAATGAAAAACTGTTTTTT.

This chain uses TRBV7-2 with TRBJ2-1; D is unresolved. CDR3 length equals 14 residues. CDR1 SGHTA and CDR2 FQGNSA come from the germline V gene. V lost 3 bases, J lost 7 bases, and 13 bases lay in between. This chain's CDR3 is CASSFGRPGNEQFF. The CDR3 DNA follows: TGTGCCAGCAGCTTCGGACGGCCTGGGAATGAGCAGTTCTTC.

CDR3 bases: TGCGCCAGCAGCCCAGCACAGGACCCTGGGGTCTATGGCTACACCTTC. This sequence encodes CASSPAQDPGVYGYTF. The chain uses TRBV4-3 and TRBJ1-2; D perhaps matches TRBD1 (5 bases). With 4 bases removed from V and 4 bases from J, the gap between germline ends came to 19 bases. The CDR3 extends over 16 amino acids. The germline CDR1 and CDR2 sequences are LGHNA and YSLEER.

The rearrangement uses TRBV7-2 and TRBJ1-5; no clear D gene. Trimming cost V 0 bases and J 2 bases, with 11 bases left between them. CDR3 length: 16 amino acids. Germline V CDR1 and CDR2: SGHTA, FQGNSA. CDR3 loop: CASSLAGDRGNQPQHF. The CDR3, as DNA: TGTGCCAGCAGCTTAGCTGGGGATCGTGGCAATCAGCCCCAGCATTTT.

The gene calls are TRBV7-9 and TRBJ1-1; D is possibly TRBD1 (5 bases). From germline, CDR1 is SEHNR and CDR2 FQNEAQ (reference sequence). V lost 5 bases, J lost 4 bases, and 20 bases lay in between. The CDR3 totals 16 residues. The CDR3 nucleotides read TGTGCCAGCAGCCCGGGCGAGGCAACCGGGGGCACTGAAGCTTTCTTT. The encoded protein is CASSPGEATGGTEAFF.

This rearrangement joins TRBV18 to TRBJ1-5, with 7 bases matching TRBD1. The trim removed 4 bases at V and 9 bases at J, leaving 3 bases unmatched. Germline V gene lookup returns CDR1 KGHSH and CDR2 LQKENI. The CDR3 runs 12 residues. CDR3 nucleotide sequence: TGTGCCAGCTCACAGGGGGCGCGGCCCCAGCATTTT. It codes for CASSQGARPQHF.

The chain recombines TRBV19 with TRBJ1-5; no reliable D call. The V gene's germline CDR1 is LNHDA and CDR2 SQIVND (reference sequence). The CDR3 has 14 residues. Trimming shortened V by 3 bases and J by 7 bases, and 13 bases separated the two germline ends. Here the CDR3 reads CASSMSGGYQPQHF. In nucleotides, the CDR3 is TGTGCCAGTAGTATGAGTGGTGGGTACCAGCCCCAGCATTTT.

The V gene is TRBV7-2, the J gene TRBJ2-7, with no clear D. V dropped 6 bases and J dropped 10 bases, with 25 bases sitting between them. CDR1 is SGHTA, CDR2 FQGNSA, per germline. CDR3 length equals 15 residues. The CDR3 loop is CASSKLSTPTSPQYF. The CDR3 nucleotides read TGTGCCAGCAGTAAGCTCTCGACTCCAACTTCCCCCCAGTACTTC.

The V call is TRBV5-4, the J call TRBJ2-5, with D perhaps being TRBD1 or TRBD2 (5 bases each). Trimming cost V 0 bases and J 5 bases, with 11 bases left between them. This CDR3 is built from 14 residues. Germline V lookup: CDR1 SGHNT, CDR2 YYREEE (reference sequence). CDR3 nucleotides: TGTGCCAGCAGCTTGGCGGGCAGGGAGGAGACCCAGTACTTC. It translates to CASSLAGREETQYF.

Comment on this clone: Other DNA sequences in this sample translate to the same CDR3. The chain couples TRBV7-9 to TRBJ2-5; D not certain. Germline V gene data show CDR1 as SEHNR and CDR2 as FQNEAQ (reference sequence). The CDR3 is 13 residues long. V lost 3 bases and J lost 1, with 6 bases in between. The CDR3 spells CASSLDGQETQYF. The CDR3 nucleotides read TGTGCCAGCAGCTTGGACGGCCAAGAGACCCAGTACTTC. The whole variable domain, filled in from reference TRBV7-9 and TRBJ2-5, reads DTGVSQNPRHKITKRGQNVTFRCDPISEHNRLYWYRQTLGQGPEFLTYFQNEAQLEKSRLLSDRFSAERPKGSFSTLEIQRTEQGDSAMYLCASSLDGQETQYFGPGTRLLVL.

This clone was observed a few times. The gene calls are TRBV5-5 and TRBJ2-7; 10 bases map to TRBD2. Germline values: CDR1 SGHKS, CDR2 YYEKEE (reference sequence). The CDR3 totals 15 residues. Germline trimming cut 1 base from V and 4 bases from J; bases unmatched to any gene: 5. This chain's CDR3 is CASSLSPGLAYEQYF. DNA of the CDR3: TGTGCCAGCAGCTTGAGTCCGGGACTAGCGTACGAGCAGTACTTC.

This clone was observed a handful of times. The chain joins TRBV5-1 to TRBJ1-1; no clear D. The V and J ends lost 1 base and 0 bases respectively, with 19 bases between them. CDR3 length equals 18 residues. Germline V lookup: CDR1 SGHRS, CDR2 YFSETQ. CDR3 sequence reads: CASSLLVSGSPMNTEAFF. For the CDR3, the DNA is TGCGCCAGCAGCTTGTTGGTGTCGGGCAGCCCGATGAACACTGAAGCTTTCTTT.